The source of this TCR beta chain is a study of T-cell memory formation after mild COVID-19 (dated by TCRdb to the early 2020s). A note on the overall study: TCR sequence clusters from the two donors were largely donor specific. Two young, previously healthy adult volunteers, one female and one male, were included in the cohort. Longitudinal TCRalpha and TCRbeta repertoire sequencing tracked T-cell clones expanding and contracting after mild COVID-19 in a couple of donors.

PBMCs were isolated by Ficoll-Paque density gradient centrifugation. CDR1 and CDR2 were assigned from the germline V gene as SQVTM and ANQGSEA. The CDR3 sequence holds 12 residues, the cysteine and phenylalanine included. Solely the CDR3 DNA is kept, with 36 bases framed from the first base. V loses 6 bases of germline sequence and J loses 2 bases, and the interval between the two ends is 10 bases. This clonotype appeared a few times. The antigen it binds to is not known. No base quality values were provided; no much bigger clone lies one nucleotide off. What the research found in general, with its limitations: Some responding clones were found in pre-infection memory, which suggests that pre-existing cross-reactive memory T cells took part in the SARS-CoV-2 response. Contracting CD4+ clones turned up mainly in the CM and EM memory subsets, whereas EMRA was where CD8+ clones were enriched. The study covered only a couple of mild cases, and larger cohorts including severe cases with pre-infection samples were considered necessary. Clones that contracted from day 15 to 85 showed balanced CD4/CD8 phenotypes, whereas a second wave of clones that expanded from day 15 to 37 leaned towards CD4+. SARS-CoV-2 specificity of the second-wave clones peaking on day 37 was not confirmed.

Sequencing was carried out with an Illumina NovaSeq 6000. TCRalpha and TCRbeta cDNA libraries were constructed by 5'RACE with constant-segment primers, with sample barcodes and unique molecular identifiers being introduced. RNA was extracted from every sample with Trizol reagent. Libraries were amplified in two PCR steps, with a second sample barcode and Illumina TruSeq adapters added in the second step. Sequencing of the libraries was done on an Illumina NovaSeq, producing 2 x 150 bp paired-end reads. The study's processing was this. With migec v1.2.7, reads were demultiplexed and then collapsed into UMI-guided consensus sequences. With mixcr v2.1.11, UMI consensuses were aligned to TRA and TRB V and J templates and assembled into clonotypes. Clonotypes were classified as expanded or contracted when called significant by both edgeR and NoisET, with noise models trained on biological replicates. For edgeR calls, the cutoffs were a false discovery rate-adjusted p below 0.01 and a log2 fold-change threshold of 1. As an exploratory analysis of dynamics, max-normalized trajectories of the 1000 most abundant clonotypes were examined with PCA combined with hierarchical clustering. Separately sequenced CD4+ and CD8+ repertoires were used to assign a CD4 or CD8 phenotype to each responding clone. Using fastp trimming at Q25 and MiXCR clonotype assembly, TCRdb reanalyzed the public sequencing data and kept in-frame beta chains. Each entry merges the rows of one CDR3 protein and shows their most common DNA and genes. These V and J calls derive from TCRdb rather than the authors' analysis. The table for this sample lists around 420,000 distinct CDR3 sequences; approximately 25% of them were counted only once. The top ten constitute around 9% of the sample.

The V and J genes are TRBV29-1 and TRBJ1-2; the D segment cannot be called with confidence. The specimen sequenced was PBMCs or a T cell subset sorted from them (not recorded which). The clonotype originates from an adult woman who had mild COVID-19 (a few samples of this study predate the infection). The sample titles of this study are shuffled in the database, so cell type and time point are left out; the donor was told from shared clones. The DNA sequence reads TGCAGCGTGAGAGACGAGAACTATGGCTACACCTTC. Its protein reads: CSVRDENYGYTF.